This T cell receptor beta chain derives from a study of beta chain features in type 1 diabetes (dated by TCRdb to between 2018 and 2020). With respect to the entire study: No differences in mean age, gender distribution, total cell number or subset yield were found between patients and healthy donors. A total of about 100 million sorted cells were examined across all samples, and RNA yield correlated strongly with the number of cells per subset. The study compared the TCRB repertoires of sorted circulating CD4+ T cell subsets in recently diagnosed type 1 diabetes patients with those in matched healthy donors. Regulatory and stem cell-like memory subsets were obtained from only 8 patients and roughly 8 healthy donors, while naive and central memory subsets were obtained from all 30 or so donors.

Each donor gave one peripheral blood draw, approximately 0.11 L on average, collected into heparinised tubes. A BD FACSAria II and a panel including CD45RO, CCR7, CD25, CD127, CD95 and CD27 were used to sort naive, central memory, regulatory and stem cell-like memory CD4+ T cells. Every sorted population had a purity above 95%. PBMCs were isolated right away by Lymphoprep density gradient centrifugation and were stained directly, without culture. Samples were stained and sorted in pairs, with one healthy donor and one patient per experiment, so that batch effects were minimized. The entire isolated RNA was reverse transcribed using the High Capacity cDNA Reverse Transcription Kit, and thus expressed TCRB transcripts were sequenced. Deep immunoSEQ sequencing was applied to naive, central memory and regulatory T cell samples, giving an average of about 3.57 million total reads per sample. Sorted cells were lysed in RLT buffer, and RNA was extracted using DNase-treated RNeasy Micro or Mini kits according to cell number. Each cell subset was processed separately to prevent cross-contamination, with patient and healthy donor samples processed together. The immunoSEQ multiplex PCR was used to amplify TCRB sequences from cDNA, yielding 87-bp fragments that span the CDR3 region. The amplicons were sequenced using the Illumina HiSeq platform. The authors' pipeline ran thus. PCR bias was corrected computationally using synthetic template baselines, and reads within Hamming distance 2 were collapsed, with unmergeable singletons discarded. Reads were aligned against IMGT so that V, D and J genes, CDR3 length and insertions or deletions at six rearrangement sites could be assigned. Within each subset, clonotype counts were normalized to the number of sorted cells before true diversity and Gini coefficients were calculated with the tcR R package. The overlap coefficient, calculated on TCRB nucleotide sequences, was used to measure repertoire sharing. TCRdb's version of the immuneACCESS table is confined to in-frame rearrangements and falls short of the full clone set. An unresolved V gene accounts for under half of the shortfall where checked; the remainder is of unknown origin. V and J calls and clone size are given by that table; D and trimming were obtained from the DNA. This sample has about 370,000 clones in its table, and 8% to 10% of those were observed once. The ten largest clones represent about 0.64% of the sample.

The full study reports these points: Shorter templates might have been favored by PCR, but patient and control samples were amplified and corrected together, so both groups would have been affected equally by any skew. HLA sub-analyses involved small numbers of individuals, so any influence of HLA type on TCRB rearrangement remained unresolved. Type 1 diabetes patients showed a moderate but significant shortening of TCRB CDR3 length in all four CD4+ subsets. Naive, central memory and regulatory TCRB repertoires appeared to be more similar among patients than among healthy donors. Fewer insertions and more nucleotide deletions at VDJ recombination sites were observed in patients with type 1 diabetes, implying thymic rearrangement abnormalities. Sequencing cDNA rather than genomic DNA could over-represent highly expressing activated cells, although activation and CD3 levels did not differ between groups.

This clone occurred a few times. Its specific antigen is unknown. No base-level quality is on record; no much larger clone is a single base apart. The sequence was collected from a man younger than 45 with type 1 diabetes. The sample taken for sequencing was central memory CD4+ T cells from blood.

Here the CDR3 is given as CASSRTNGGEQYF. The base sequence is TGTGCCAGCAGCCGGACCAACGGGGGCGAGCAGTACTTC. In this chain, TRBV4-2 is recombined with TRBJ2-7; TRBD2 could be the D gene, as 6 bases match. The germline V gene sets CDR1 to LGHNA and CDR2 to YNFKEQ. The CDR3, cysteine through phenylalanine, is 13 amino acids long. Solely the CDR3 DNA is kept, with 39 bases framed from the first base. The V end loses 4 bases and the J end loses 6 bases, and a stretch of 13 bases separates them.